This is a list of T cell receptor beta chains from one sample in a study of tumor and adjacent non-tumor tissue in lung cancer. TCRdb called the multiplex PCR reads again in MiXCR, with one record for every CDR3 protein. The sample gives approximately 71,000 distinct CDR3 sequences, just under 60% of which show up once; around 20% is in the top ten. The specimen was lung tumor tissue. These receptors were taken from a man in his forties or fifties with non-small cell lung cancer. Both conserved end residues are part of each CDR3. D genes are given only for firm matches. Clone size is stated in some rows and not others, as once, few, many or a class when expanded.

j_call clone_size v_call d_call cdr3_aa cdr3_nt
TRBJ1-2 NA TRBV4-1 NA CTSSRLGDGYTF TGCACCAGCAGCCGTCTCGGGGACGGCTACACGTTC
TRBJ2-5 NA TRBV25-1 TRBD2 CASGEPTSGQETQYF TGTGCCAGCGGTGAACCAACTAGCGGACAAGAGACCCAGTATTTC
TRBJ2-6 NA TRBV7-8 NA CASSDYSGANVLTF TGTGCCAGCAGCGATTACTCTGGGGCCAACGTCCTGACTTTC
TRBJ2-5 many TRBV6-5 NA CASSPDRKETQYF TGTGCCAGCAGTCCCGACAGAAAAGAGACCCAGTACTTC
TRBJ1-6 NA TRBV6-6 NA CTSNYDGQKGSPLHF TGTACCAGCAATTACGATGGACAGAAAGGATCACCCCTCCACTTT
TRBJ2-5 NA TRBV5-4 NA CASNLAHGPSEAQYF TGTGCCAGCAACTTGGCCCATGGGCCCTCGGAGGCCCAGTACTTC
TRBJ2-1 NA TRBV4-2 TRBD2 CASGQDVQRELSYDEQFF TGTGCGAGCGGCCAAGACGTCCAGCGGGAGTTATCCTACGATGAGCAGTTCTTC
TRBJ2-3 NA TRBV6-5 NA CASCYMGGRRDTHYF TGTGCCAGCTGTTACATGGGGGGCCGGAGAGATACGCACTATTTT
TRBJ2-3 NA TRBV11-1 NA CAGSNRPGQLSTDTQYF TGTGCCGGCAGCAATCGACCGGGGCAGCTAAGCACAGATACGCAGTATTTT
TRBJ2-3 many TRBV6-1 TRBD2 CASSEANSGAWDTQYF TGTGCCAGCAGTGAAGCGAACAGCGGGGCCTGGGATACGCAGTATTTT
TRBJ2-5 NA TRBV7-9 NA CTNSRTPRGETQYF TGTACCAACAGCCGGACCCCGAGGGGTGAGACCCAGTACTTC
TRBJ1-5 NA TRBV9 NA CVSSVGGHGNQPQHF TGTGTCAGCAGCGTAGGAGGGCACGGTAATCAGCCCCAGCATTTT
TRBJ2-6 NA TRBV29-1 TRBD2 CSVGGFGGANVLAF TGCAGCGTTGGAGGGTTCGGGGGGGCCAACGTCCTGGCTTTC
TRBJ2-5 many TRBV11-2 TRBD2 CASSSGLKETQYF TGTGCCAGCAGTTCGGGACTAAAGGAGACCCAGTACTTC
TRBJ1-1 NA TRBV29-1 TRBD1 CSARGQDTGAFF TGCAGCGCCAGGGGACAGGACACTGGAGCTTTCTTT
TRBJ2-3 NA TRBV28 TRBD1 CASSLKQGVADTQYF TGTGCCAGCAGTTTAAAACAGGGGGTGGCAGATACGCAGTATTTT
TRBJ2-1 few TRBV11-2 TRBD1 CASRVLGTGVSEQFF TGTGCCAGCAGGGTACTGGGGACAGGGGTTAGTGAGCAGTTCTTC
TRBJ2-5 many TRBV10-2 NA CASSAPQETQYF TGCGCCAGCAGTGCTCCCCAAGAGACCCAGTACTTC
TRBJ2-1 medium-sized TRBV28 NA CASSFNFRGEQFF TGTGCCAGCAGTTTCAACTTCCGGGGAGAGCAGTTCTTC
TRBJ1-5 many TRBV10-1 NA CASKAPGQTSNQPQHF TGCGCCAGCAAAGCCCCCGGACAGACTAGCAATCAGCCCCAGCATTTT
TRBJ2-7 few TRBV28 TRBD1 CASSHRTGAIYEQYF TGTGCCAGCAGTCATAGGACAGGGGCTATTTACGAGCAGTACTTC
TRBJ2-1 few TRBV12-3/TRBV12-4 TRBD2 CINSFGGGYNEQFF TGTATCAACAGTTTCGGGGGGGGGTACAATGAGCAGTTCTTC
TRBJ2-7 NA TRBV28 NA CASSLFSDTNIGEQYF TGTGCCAGCAGTTTATTCTCGGACACTAACATCGGCGAGCAGTACTTC
TRBJ1-1 NA TRBV5-1 NA CASSLGGTRYNIEAFF TGCGCCAGCAGCTTGGGGGGTACGAGGTATAACATTGAAGCCTTCTTT
TRBJ2-2 NA TRBV11-3 TRBD2 CAISLGTSGNSGELFF TGTGCCATCAGCCTCGGGACTAGCGGGAACAGCGGGGAGCTGTTTTTT
TRBJ2-4 many TRBV6-1 NA CASSEVWGGGLAKNIQYF TGTGCCAGCAGTGAGGTTTGGGGAGGAGGCTTAGCCAAAAACATTCAGTACTTC
TRBJ1-6 once TRBV9 TRBD1 CASSKGGQGSSPLHF TGTGCCAGCAGCAAAGGGGGACAGGGAAGTTCACCCCTCCACTTT
TRBJ2-1 NA TRBV5-1 NA CASSLFTDNEQLF TGCGCCAGCAGCTTGTTTACCGACAATGAGCAGCTCTTC
TRBJ2-3 many TRBV6-6 TRBD2 CASSYSSGRAGGRTDTQYF TGTGCCAGCAGTTACTCTTCGGGCCGAGCGGGGGGGCGCACAGATACGCAGTATTTT
TRBJ1-3 once TRBV5-6 NA CPSSPYWEENTIYF TGTCCCAGCAGCCCGTACTGGGAAGAAAACACCATATATTTT
TRBJ1-5 many TRBV10-2 NA CASSESGANQPQHF TGCGCCAGCAGTGAGAGCGGGGCCAATCAGCCCCAGCATTTT
TRBJ1-3 many TRBV12-3/TRBV12-4 TRBD1 CASSLTGSGNTIYF TGTGCCAGCAGTTTGACAGGGTCTGGAAACACCATATATTTT
TRBJ2-3 NA TRBV12-3/TRBV12-4 TRBD1 CASKWQGDNQPQYF TGTGCCAGCAAGTGGCAGGGGGACAATCAGCCCCAGTATTTT
TRBJ2-3 NA TRBV6-6 NA CASSFKTGTQYF TGTGCCAGCAGTTTCAAAACAGGTACGCAGTATTTT
TRBJ2-3 NA TRBV6-6 NA CASSYIKSSKDTQYF TGTGCCAGCAGTTACATCAAGTCTAGTAAAGATACGCAGTATTTT